This T cell receptor beta chain was profiled in a study of blood T cell repertoires in COVID-19 (TCRdb year 2020). Regarding the study in general: Samples from collaborators originated in the United States, Italy and Spain and spanned both the acute and convalescent phases of COVID-19. The repertoires were made available in a free public database intended to serve as a resource for research on the immune response to SARS-CoV-2. Subjects who had been exposed to COVID-19, were actively infected with it, or had recovered from it provided the deeply sampled blood TCRbeta repertoires that made up the dataset. Where available, HLA class I and class II types were obtained from metadata supplied by the sample provider rather than from assay-based typing. The samples were drawn from the first 160 participants of the ongoing ImmuneRACE study and from about 1,200 subjects provided by 6 global collaborators. The prospective study material was composed of cDNA or gDNA derived from T cells, B-cell-depleted T cells, or PBMCs. The sample metadata nearly always contained a de-identified subject ID, COVID-19 status, age in years and sex. The full study reports these points: Clinical and demographic metadata were provided uncurated, with the amount varying by source and participant.

This clone was counted a single time. What this receptor recognizes is not known. Per-base quality was not reported, and no clone a single base away is much larger than it. The immunoSEQ Assay, a bias-controlled multiplex PCR, was used to amplify TCRbeta CDR3 regions from genomic DNA. As for how the authors treated the data: Nucleated cell counts per sample were estimated from amplification of reference gene primers within the assay. To quantify the absolute abundance of each unique TCRbeta CDR3 rearrangement, sequence reads were collapsed and filtered. Productive Simpson clonality was computed per sample as the square root of Simpson's diversity index over productive rearrangements. Entries here come from immuneACCESS through TCRdb and include only in-frame sequences with V and J called. Some clones fail to appear in such tables; in the studies checked, an unresolved V gene covers under half of the shortfall, and the cause of the remainder is unknown. V and J calls and clone size are as listed in that table; D and trimming were resolved from the DNA. A total of 280,000 or so clones appear in this sample, around 82% of them only once. Jointly, the top ten make up roughly 9.4% of the sample.

Unmatched junction bases come to 10, with V trimmed by 6 bases and J by 7 bases. CDR1 and CDR2 are drawn from the germline V gene: SGHAT, FQNNGV. From its cysteine to its phenylalanine, the CDR3 spans 15 amino acids. Here the CDR3 DNA is all that survives: 45 bases in frame from base 1. Samples from volunteer blood donors who had recovered from COVID-19 were contributed by a second Seattle source. Whole blood was collected in K2EDTA tubes by collaborating institutions according to the institutions' own protocols. For TCRbeta analysis, collaborators shipped samples in one of three forms: frozen whole blood, isolated PBMCs, or DNA extracted from either of those sample types.

The receptor was derived from a woman aged 45-65 years who had recovered from COVID-19. The material sequenced was peripheral blood. The rearranged segments are TRBV11-2 and TRBJ2-2; TRBD1 aligns with 8 central bases. The nucleotides read TGTGCCAGCAGTCTGAGCAGGGGGCCCGTCGGGGAGCTGTTTTTT. This translates into CASSLSRGPVGELFF.